This T cell receptor beta chain came from a study of cytomegalovirus exposure and HLA in healthy donors. The study, taken as a whole, reports: Cytomegalovirus status was reportedly diagnosed by the classifier with high specificity and sensitivity. Overall, around 160 TCR beta chains were annotated as cytomegalovirus-associated.

Sequencing used immunoSEQ multiplex PCR; TCRdb keeps in-frame clones, though not all of them. The table lists fewer than 250,000 clones, roughly 88% of them singletons. Comment on this clone: Its antigen is as yet unknown.

The CDR3 length is 14 residues. V gave up 1 base and J gave up 4 bases; unmatched junction bases: 4. The V gene's germline CDR1 is SGHDT and CDR2 YYEEEE. It was the approximately 130-subject validation cohort, separate from the 666-subject first cohort, to which the donors belonged. V gene TRBV5-6 combines with J gene TRBJ2-7; 8 nucleotides align to TRBD1. The material sequenced was PBMCs. The TCR sequence derives from a woman younger than 30 in good health and CMV-seronegative. The CDR3 loop reads CASSLLDREYEQYF. DNA for the CDR3: TGTGCCAGCAGCTTGTTGGACAGGGAATACGAGCAGTACTTC.